This T cell receptor beta chain originates from a study of neurological immune-mediated disorders. This clonotype was observed a handful of times. The antigen is undetermined. Sample time point: longitudinal time-point 3. Germline assignment: CDR1 MNHEY and CDR2 SVGAGI. This CDR3 contains 14 residues. With 3 bases removed from V and 2 bases from J, the gap between germline ends came to 11 bases. Study-wide findings and caveats: In HTLV-1-associated myelopathy, TCR clonal expansion was greatest, and in multiple sclerosis it was least, below healthy controls.

One entry per CDR3 protein, called by TCRdb with MiXCR from the 5' RACE reads. This table holds approximately 58,000 distinct CDR3 sequences, roughly 8.8% found once. The material sequenced was PBMCs. V gene TRBV6-5 combines with J gene TRBJ2-7; D gene unclear. The receptor's source is a woman between 40 and 50 years old in good health. The CDR3 region is CASSYGQVTYEQYF. In DNA, the CDR3 is TGTGCCAGCAGTTATGGGCAGGTAACCTACGAGCAGTACTTC.